Sequencing of this T cell receptor (beta chain) was carried out in a study of control samples from healthy donors and cancer patients. The method was immunoSEQ multiplex PCR; TCRdb's version includes in-frame clones alone and lacks a portion of them. The table lists 70,000 to 90,000 clones, 80% to 90% of them singletons. Trimming removed 0 bases at V and 4 bases at J, with 5 bases between. Germline V gene data show CDR1 as KGHSH and CDR2 as LQKENI. The CDR3 length is 13 residues. The TCR was taken from a woman aged 60 to 75 with head and neck cancer. V usage is TRBV18 and J usage is TRBJ2-3; D not resolved. The sequenced sample was PBMCs. Here the CDR3 DNA reads TGTGCCAGCTCACCACCGTATTCAGATACGCAGTATTTT. It codes for CASSPPYSDTQYF.